This passage covers 9 T cell receptor beta chains from one sample sequenced in a study of shared clonotypes between healthy human individuals. Positively selected for CCR7, the CD45RO-negative cells used as naive CD8 cells excluded terminally differentiated effector memory CD45RA+ cells. Profiling relied on immunoSEQ multiplex PCR, and the TCRdb table lists in-frame clones only, not all of them. The data hold about 580,000 clones, with roughly 98% observed a single time. What was sequenced was naive CD8+ T cells sorted from blood. These receptors came from a man aged 30 to 39 in good health.

This rearrangement joins TRBV28 to TRBJ1-5; D remains ambiguous. Trimming pared 2 bases from V and 5 bases from J, leaving 10 bases between. Germline V CDR1 and CDR2: MDHEN, SYDVKM. CDR3 length equals 14 residues. CDR3 sequence (DNA): TGTGCCAGCAGTTTAATCAGGCCCGATCAGCCCCAGCATTTT. It specifies CASSLIRPDQPQHF. The variable domain in full, with the rest retrieved from reference TRBV28 and TRBJ1-5, is DVKVTQSSRYLVKRTGEKVFLECVQDMDHENMFWYRQDPGLGLRLIYFSYDVKMKEKGDIPEGYSVSREKKERFSLILESASTNQTSMYLCASSLIRPDQPQHFGDGTRLSIL.

The chain couples TRBV5-1 to TRBJ2-5, with D possibly called TRBD1 or TRBD2 (5 bases each). The CDR3 contains 16 residues. Trimming left V 0 bases short and J 2 bases short, with 14 bases between. The germline CDR1 and CDR2 sequences are SGHRS and YFSETQ. CDR3 bases: TGCGCCAGCAGCTTGGGGGCAGGGAGCCTTCAAGAGACCCAGTACTTC. As protein: CASSLGAGSLQETQYF.

V is TRBV29-1 and J is TRBJ1-2; D is possibly TRBD1 (5 bases). Trimming took off 2 bases at V and 9 bases at J, with 19 bases between the two ends. Per germline, CDR1 SQVTM and CDR2 ANQGSEA. The CDR3 contains 14 residues. CDR3 loop: CSVELLRQGVRYTF. The CDR3 coding sequence is TGCAGCGTTGAACTTTTGAGGCAGGGCGTTCGCTACACCTTC.

The chain uses TRBV9 and TRBJ2-7, with 8 bases fitting TRBD1. CDR3 length: 17 amino acids. J lost 2 bases, V lost 4 bases, and 14 bases had no gene match. CDR1 is SGDLS, CDR2 YYNGEE, per germline. The CDR3 protein is CASSPPKSGQGAYEQYF. In DNA form, the CDR3 reads TGTGCCAGCAGCCCACCCAAATCCGGACAGGGTGCCTACGAGCAGTACTTC. The whole variable domain, remainder taken from reference TRBV9 and TRBJ2-7, is DSGVTQTPKHLITATGQRVTLRCSPRSGDLSVYWYQQSLDQGLQFLIQYYNGEERAKGNILERFSAQQFPDLHSELNLSSLELGDSALYFCASSPPKSGQGAYEQYFGPGTRLTVT.

This rearrangement joins TRBV30 to TRBJ2-7, with 7 bases matching TRBD2. V shed 1 base, J shed 4 bases, and the junction held 4 bases outside the gene matches. The germline V gene encodes CDR1 GTSNPN and CDR2 SVGIG (reference sequence). The length of the CDR3 is 13 residues. The CDR3 DNA is TGTGCCTGGAGTGAGGGACTACCTTACGAGCAGTACTTC. Its translation: CAWSEGLPYEQYF. Full variable domain (rest looked up from reference TRBV30 and TRBJ2-7): SQTIHQWPATLVQPVGSPLSLECTVEGTSNPNLYWYRQAAGRGLQLLFYSVGIGQISSEVPQNLSASRPQDRQFILSSKKLLLSDSGFYLCAWSEGLPYEQYFGPGTRLTVT.

V usage is TRBV27 and J usage is TRBJ2-7; 8 bases map to TRBD1. The CDR3 loop spans 15 amino acids. CDR1 is MNHEY, CDR2 SMNVEV, per germline (reference sequence). The V segment lost 3 bases and the J segment 3 bases; nucleotides outside the gene matches: 7. The CDR3 DNA reads TGTGCCAGCAGTTTGGTGACAGGGGCTGTCTACGAGCAGTACTTC. This sequence encodes CASSLVTGAVYEQYF.

The genes are TRBV29-1 and TRBJ2-7; TRBD1 aligns across 8 bases. CDR3 length: 17 residues. The J segment lost 1 base and the V segment lost 1 base, leaving 12 bases of the junction unmatched. CDR1 is SQVTM, CDR2 ANQGSEA, per germline. The CDR3 region is CSVEVPKEGTGSYEQYF. In DNA form, the CDR3 reads TGCAGCGTTGAAGTCCCTAAGGAGGGGACAGGTTCCTACGAGCAGTACTTC.

The rearrangement uses TRBV7-2 and TRBJ2-3, with D possibly TRBD2 on 6 matching bases. Germline-derived CDR1 and CDR2 are SGHTA and FQGNSA. The CDR3 runs 15 residues. With 1 base removed from V and 3 bases from J, the gap between germline ends came to 11 bases. The CDR3 DNA reads TGTGCCAGCAGCTTAGATTCCGGAGGGACAGATACGCAGTATTTT. Translation gives CASSLDSGGTDTQYF. The entire variable domain, with the rest obtained from reference TRBV7-2 and TRBJ2-3, is as follows: GAGVSQSPSNKVTEKGKDVELRCDPISGHTALYWYRQSLGQGLEFLIYFQGNSAPDKSGLPSDRFSAERTGGSVSTLTIQRTQQEDSAVYLCASSLDSGGTDTQYFGPGTRLTVL.

The rearrangement links TRBV6-5 to TRBJ2-7; TRBD1 might be the D (5 bases). V shed 5 bases and J shed 0 bases, with 11 bases lying between them. Germline assignment: CDR1 MNHEY and CDR2 SVGAGI. The length of the CDR3 is 14 residues. The DNA of the CDR3 is TGTGCCAGCAGTGCCGACGGACACTCCTACGAGCAGTACTTC. The encoded protein is CASSADGHSYEQYF.